This TCR beta chain was documented in a study of OX40 agonist ivuxolimab in advanced cancers. Across the whole study: Patients received ivuxolimab, an agonistic anti-OX40 (CD134) antibody. Study results and caveats: Compared with CD4+, CD8+ T cells on average had more expanded clones.

The trim removed 6 bases at V and 1 base at J, leaving 7 bases unmatched. CDR1 and CDR2 (germline): LNHDA, SQIVND (reference sequence). The CDR3 has 15 amino acids. Some clones are missing from TCRdb's copy, which holds only in-frame ones; the method was immunoSEQ multiplex PCR. The data show about 31,000 clones, with 65% to 90% seen just once and 25% to 40% held by the top ten. Sampled blood was obtained at baseline, cycle 4 day 1, and cycle 7 day 1. This clone was recorded once. The antigen remains undetermined. The chain combines TRBV19 with TRBJ1-2, with 8 bases lining up with TRBD1. The sequenced sample was CD4+ or CD8+ T cells sorted from blood, obtained in a trial of the OX40 agonist ivuxolimab. The receptor comes from an adult with an advanced solid tumor such as melanoma, head and neck, liver or kidney cancer. CDR3 nucleotide sequence: TGTGCCAGTAGCGCCGGGACAGGACTTAACTATGGCTACACCTTC. This sequence encodes CASSAGTGLNYGYTF.